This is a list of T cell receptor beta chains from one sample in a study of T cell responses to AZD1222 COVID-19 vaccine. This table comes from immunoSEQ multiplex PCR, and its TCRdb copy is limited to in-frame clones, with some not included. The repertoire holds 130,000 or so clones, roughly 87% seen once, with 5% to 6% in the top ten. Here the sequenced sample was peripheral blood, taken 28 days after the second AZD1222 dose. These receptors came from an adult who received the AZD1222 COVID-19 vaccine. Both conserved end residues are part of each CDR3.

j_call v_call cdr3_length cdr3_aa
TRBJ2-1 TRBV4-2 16 CASSLRLAGEYNEQFF
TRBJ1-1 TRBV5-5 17 CASSLVWDRGRGTEAFF
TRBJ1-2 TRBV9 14 CASSETKGNGGYTF
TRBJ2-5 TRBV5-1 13 CASSLSIMETQYF
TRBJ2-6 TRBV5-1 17 CASSGDRPSSGANVLTF
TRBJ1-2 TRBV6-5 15 CASSYSSQGKSGYTF
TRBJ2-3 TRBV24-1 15 CATADRATSTDTQYF
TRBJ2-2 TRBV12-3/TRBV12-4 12 CASSLTSGELFF
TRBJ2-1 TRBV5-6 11 CASSSYNEQFF
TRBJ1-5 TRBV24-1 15 CATSDRSEAGQPQHF
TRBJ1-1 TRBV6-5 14 CASRTGGTNTEAFF
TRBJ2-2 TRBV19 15 CASRQARGLTGELFF
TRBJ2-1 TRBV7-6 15 CASSLIPGSYNEQFF
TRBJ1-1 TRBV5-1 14 CASSLKGQGTEAFF
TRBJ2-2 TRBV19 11 CASRNTGELFF
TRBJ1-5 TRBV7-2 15 CASTTGAGSNQPQHF
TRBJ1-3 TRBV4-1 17 CASSQDGEGLGGNTIYF
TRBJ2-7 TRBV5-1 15 CASSQGLAVTYEQYF
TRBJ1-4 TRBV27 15 CASSSLRTGFEKLFF
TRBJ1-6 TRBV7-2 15 CASSLQGIPNSPLHF
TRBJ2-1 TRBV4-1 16 CASSRVLGEVYNEQFF
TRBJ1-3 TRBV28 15 CASSPLGSSGNTIYF
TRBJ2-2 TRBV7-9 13 CASSLAGSRELFF
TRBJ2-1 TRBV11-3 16 CASSPRLAGGLNEQFF
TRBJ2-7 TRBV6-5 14 CASRASGGNYEQYF
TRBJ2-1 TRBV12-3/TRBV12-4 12 CASTPKVNEQFF
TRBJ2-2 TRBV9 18 CASSPYILGTGHTGELFF
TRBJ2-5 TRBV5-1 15 CASSTGTAKTETQYF
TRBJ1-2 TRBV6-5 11 CASIYSYGYTF
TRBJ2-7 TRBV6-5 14 CASSRTRSSYEQYF
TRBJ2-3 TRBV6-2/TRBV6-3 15 CASTPGWASTDTQYF
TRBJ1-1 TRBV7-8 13 CASSSGTGPEAFF
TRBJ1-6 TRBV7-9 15 CASSPPGGFNSPLHF
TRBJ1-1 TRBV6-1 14 CASSEGNRGTEAFF
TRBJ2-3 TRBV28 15 CASSILASSTDTQYF
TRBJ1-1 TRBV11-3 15 CASSSGQGASTEAFF
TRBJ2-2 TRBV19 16 CASSILQAETGGELFF